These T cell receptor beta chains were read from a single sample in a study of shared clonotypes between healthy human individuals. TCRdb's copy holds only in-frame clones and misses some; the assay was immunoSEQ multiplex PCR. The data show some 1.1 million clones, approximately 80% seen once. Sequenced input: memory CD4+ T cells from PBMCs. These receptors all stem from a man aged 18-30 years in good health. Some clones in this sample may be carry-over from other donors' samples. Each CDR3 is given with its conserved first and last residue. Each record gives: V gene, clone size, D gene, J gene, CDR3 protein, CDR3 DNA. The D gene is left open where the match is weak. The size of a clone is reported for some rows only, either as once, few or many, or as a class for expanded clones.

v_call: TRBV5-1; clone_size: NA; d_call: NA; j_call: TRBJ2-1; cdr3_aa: CASSPVGENEQFF; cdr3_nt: TGCGCCAGCAGCCCCGTCGGGGAGAATGAGCAGTTCTTC
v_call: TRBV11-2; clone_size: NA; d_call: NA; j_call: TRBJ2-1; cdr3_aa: CASSLARLTKNEQFF; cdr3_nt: TGTGCCAGCAGCTTAGCACGACTGACGAAGAATGAGCAGTTCTTC
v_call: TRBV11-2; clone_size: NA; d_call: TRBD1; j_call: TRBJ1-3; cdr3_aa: CASSPRQGRSSSGNTIYF; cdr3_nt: TGTGCCAGCAGCCCGCGACAGGGCCGTTCCTCATCTGGAAACACCATATATTTT
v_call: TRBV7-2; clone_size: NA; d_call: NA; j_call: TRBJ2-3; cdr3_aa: CASRGQTTDTQYF; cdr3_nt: TGTGCCAGCAGGGGCCAGACCACAGATACGCAGTATTTT
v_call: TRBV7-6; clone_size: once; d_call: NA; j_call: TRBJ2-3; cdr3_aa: CASSLSILPTDTQYF; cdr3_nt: TGTGCCAGCAGCTTGAGCATACTTCCCACAGATACGCAGTATTTT
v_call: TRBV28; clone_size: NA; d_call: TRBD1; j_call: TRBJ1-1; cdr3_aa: CASSRGDRGDTEAFF; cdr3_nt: TGTGCCAGCAGCCGGGGGGACAGGGGGGACACTGAAGCTTTCTTT
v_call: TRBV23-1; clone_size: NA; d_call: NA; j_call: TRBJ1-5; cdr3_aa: CASSQRDSDNQPQHF; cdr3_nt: TGCGCCAGCAGTCAAAGAGATAGCGATAATCAGCCCCAGCATTTT
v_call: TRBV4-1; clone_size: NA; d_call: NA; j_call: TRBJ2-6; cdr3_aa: CASARARPSGANVLTF; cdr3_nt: TGCGCCAGCGCCCGTGCCAGGCCCTCTGGGGCCAACGTCCTGACTTTC
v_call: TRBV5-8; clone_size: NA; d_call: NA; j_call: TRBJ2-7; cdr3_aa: CASSLIQEEEQYF; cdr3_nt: TGTGCCAGCAGCTTAATACAGGAGGAAGAGCAGTACTTC
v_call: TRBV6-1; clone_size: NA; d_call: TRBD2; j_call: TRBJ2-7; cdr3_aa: CASTTSGRSPNF; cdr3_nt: TGTGCCAGCACAACTAGCGGGAGATCACCTAACTTC
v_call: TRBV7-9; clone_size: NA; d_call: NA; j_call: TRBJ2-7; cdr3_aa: CASSAVRGSSYEQYF; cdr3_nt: TGTGCCAGCAGCGCCGTTAGGGGAAGCTCCTACGAGCAGTACTTC
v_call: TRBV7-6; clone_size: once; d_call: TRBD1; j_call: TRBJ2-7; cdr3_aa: CASSLTGGAVYEQYF; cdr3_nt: TGTGCCAGCAGCTTGACAGGGGGGGCCGTATACGAGCAGTACTTC
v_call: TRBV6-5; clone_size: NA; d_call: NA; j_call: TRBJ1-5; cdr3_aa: CASSTLRGINQPQHF; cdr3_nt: TGTGCCAGCAGCACCTTGCGAGGGATCAATCAGCCCCAGCATTTT
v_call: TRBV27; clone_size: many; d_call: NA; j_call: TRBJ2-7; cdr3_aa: CASSSGGRERREQYF; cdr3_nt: TGTGCCAGCAGTTCGGGTGGACGGGAGCGGCGCGAGCAGTACTTC
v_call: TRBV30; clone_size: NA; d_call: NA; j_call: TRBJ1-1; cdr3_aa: CACFSIRAKYTEAFF; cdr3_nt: TGTGCCTGTTTCTCTATCAGAGCCAAATACACTGAAGCTTTCTTT
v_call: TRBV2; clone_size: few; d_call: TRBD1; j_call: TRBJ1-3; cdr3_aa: CASSGDRVGNTIYF; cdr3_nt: TGTGCCAGCAGTGGGGACAGGGTCGGAAACACCATATATTTT
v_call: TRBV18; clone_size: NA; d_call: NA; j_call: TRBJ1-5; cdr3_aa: CASSPRAGADQPQHF; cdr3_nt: TGTGCCAGCTCACCACGGGCAGGGGCGGATCAGCCCCAGCATTTT
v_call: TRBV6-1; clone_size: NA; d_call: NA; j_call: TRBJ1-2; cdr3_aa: CASSEAVLKGGYTF; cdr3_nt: TGTGCCAGCAGTGAAGCCGTCCTGAAGGGAGGCTACACCTTC
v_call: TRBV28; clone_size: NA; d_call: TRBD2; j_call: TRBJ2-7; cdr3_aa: CASKVAGVREQYF; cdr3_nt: TGTGCCAGCAAGGTAGCGGGAGTACGCGAGCAGTACTTC
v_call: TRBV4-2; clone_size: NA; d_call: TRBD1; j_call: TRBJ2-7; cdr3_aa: CASGRGDRAVSYEQYF; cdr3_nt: TGTGCCAGCGGCCGGGGCGACAGGGCGGTATCCTACGAGCAGTACTTC
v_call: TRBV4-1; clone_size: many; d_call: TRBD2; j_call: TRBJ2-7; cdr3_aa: CASSLITGTTLSYEQYF; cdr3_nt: TGCGCCAGCAGCCTAATTACCGGGACTACCCTTTCCTACGAGCAGTACTTC
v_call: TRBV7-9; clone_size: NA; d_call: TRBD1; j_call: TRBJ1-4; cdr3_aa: CASTPGDRLNEKLFF; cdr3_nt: TGTGCCAGCACTCCGGGGGACAGGCTAAATGAAAAACTGTTTTTT
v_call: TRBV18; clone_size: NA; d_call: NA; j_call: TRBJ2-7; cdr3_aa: CASSPPGSGRDYEQYF; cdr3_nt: TGTGCCAGCTCACCACCAGGGTCGGGCAGGGACTACGAGCAGTACTTC
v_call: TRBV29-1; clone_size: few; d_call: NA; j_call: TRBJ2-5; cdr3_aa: CSVVTGDETQYF; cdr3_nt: TGCAGCGTGGTAACAGGTGACGAGACCCAGTACTTC
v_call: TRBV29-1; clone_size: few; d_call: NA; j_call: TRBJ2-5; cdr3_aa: CSANPGQGGTQYF; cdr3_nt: TGCAGCGCCAATCCTGGGCAGGGGGGGACCCAGTACTTC
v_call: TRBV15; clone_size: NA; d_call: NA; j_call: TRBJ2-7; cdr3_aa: CATSRDRLAGAEQYF; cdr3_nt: TGTGCCACCAGCAGAGATCGGCTAGCTGGGGCCGAGCAGTACTTC
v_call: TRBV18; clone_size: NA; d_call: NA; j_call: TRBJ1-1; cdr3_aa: CASSPLGNTEAFF; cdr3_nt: TGTGCCAGCTCACCACTTGGAAACACTGAAGCTTTCTTT
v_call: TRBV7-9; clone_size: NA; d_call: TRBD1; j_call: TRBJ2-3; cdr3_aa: CASSWGTADTQYF; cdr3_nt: TGTGCCAGCAGCTGGGGGACAGCCGATACGCAGTATTTT
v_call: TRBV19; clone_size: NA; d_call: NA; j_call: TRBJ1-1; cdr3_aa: CASSPRTTLEAFF; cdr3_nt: TGTGCCAGTAGTCCCCGGACTACACTTGAAGCTTTCTTT
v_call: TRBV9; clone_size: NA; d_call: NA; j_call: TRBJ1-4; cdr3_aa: CASSVEGRWGNEKLFF; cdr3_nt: TGTGCCAGCAGCGTAGAGGGACGGTGGGGTAATGAAAAACTGTTTTTT
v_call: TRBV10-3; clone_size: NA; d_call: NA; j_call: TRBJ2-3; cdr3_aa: CAIREDVDTQYF; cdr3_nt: TGTGCCATCAGGGAGGATGTGGATACGCAGTATTTT
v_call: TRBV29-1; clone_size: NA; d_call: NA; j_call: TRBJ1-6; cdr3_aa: CSAGEGDNSPLHF; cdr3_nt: TGCAGCGCTGGGGAAGGGGATAATTCACCCCTCCACTTT
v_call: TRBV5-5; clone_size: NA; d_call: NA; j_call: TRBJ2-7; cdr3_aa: CASSFIVSGEQYF; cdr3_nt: TGTGCCAGCAGCTTTATTGTCAGCGGGGAGCAGTACTTC
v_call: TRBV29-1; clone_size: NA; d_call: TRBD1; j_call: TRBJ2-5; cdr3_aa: CSVESGGETQYF; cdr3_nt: TGCAGCGTTGAATCAGGGGGAGAGACCCAGTACTTC
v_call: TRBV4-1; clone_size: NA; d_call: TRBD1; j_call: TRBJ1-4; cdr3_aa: CASSQPGRRTGGGKLFF; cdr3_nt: TGCGCCAGCAGCCAACCTGGTCGTAGGACAGGGGGCGGAAAACTGTTTTTT
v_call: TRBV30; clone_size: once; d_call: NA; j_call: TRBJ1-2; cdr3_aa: CAWSVGGRGYTF; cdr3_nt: TGTGCCTGGAGTGTAGGGGGACGCGGCTACACCTTC
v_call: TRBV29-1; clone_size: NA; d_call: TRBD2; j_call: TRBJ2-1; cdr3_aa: CSVGDYSYNEQFF; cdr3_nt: TGCAGCGTTGGGGACTACTCCTACAATGAGCAGTTCTTC
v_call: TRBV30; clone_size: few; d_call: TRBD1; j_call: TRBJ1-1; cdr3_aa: CAWSTGGTEAFF; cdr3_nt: TGTGCCTGGAGCACAGGGGGCACTGAAGCTTTCTTT
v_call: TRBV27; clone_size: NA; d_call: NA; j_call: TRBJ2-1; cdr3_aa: CASSWAGTGAEQFF; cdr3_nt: TGTGCCAGCAGTTGGGCAGGGACGGGAGCTGAGCAGTTCTTC
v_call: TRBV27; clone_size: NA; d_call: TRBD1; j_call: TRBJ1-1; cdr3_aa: CASSSTRQGNTEAFF; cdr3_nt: TGTGCCAGCAGTTCCACACGACAGGGGAACACTGAAGCTTTCTTT
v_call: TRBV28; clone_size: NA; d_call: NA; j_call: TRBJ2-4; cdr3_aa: CASSPRMRSKNIQYF; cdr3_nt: TGTGCCAGCAGTCCCCGGATGCGCTCCAAAAACATTCAGTACTTC
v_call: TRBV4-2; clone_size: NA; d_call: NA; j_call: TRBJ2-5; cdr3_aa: CASSQDKGKKQYF; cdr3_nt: TGTGCCAGCAGCCAAGATAAGGGGAAGAAGCAGTACTTC
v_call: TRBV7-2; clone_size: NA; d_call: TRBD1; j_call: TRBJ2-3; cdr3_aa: CASSLVGTGASTDTQYF; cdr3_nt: TGTGCCAGCAGCTTAGTCGGGACAGGGGCGAGCACAGATACGCAGTATTTT
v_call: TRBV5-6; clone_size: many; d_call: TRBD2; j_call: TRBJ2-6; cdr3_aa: CASSFSGSAGANVLTF; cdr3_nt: TGTGCCAGCAGCTTTAGCGGGAGCGCTGGGGCCAACGTCCTGACTTTC
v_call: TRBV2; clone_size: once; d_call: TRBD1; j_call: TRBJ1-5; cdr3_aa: CASRTGTVSNQPQHF; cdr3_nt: TGTGCCAGCAGGACAGGGACAGTAAGCAATCAGCCCCAGCATTTT
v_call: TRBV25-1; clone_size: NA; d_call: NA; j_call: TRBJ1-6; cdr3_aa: CASSTGTANSPLHF; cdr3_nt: TGTGCCAGCAGTACAGGGACCGCCAATTCACCCCTCCACTTT
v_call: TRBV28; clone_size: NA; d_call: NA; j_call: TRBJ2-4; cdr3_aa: CASSGLAKNIQYF; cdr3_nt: TGTGCCAGCAGCGGGTTAGCCAAAAACATTCAGTACTTC
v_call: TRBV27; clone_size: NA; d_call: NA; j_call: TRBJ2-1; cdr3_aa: CASSLQGRSYNEQFF; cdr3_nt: TGTGCCAGCAGTTTGCAGGGCCGGTCCTACAATGAGCAGTTCTTC
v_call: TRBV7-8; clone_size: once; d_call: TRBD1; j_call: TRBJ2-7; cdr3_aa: CASSVITGTGNEQYF; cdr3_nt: TGTGCCAGCAGCGTGATAACCGGGACAGGAAACGAGCAGTACTTC
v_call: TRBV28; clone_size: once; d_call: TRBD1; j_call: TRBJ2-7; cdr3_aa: CASSPSGQGGASGYEQYF; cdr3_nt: TGTGCCAGCAGTCCGTCGGGACAGGGAGGGGCTAGCGGCTACGAGCAGTACTTC
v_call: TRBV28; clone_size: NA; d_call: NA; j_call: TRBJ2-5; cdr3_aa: CASSFTTVQETQYF; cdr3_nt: TGTGCCAGCAGTTTTACGACAGTACAAGAGACCCAGTACTTC
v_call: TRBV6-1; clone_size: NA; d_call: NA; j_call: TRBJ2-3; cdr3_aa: CASSEGGDTQYF; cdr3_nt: TGTGCCAGCAGTGAAGGAGGGGATACGCAGTATTTT
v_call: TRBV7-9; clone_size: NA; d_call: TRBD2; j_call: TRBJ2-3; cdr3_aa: CASSLTGGSGRDDTQYF; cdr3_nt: TGTGCCAGCAGCTTAACGGGCGGTAGCGGGAGAGATGATACGCAGTATTTT
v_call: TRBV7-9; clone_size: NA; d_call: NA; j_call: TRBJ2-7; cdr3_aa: CASSLTYEQYF; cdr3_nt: TGTGCCAGCAGCCTCACCTACGAGCAGTACTTC
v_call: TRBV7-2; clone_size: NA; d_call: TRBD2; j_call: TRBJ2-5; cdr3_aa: CASSSRRGLAAPQETQYF; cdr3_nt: TGTGCCAGCAGCTCGAGGCGGGGACTAGCGGCCCCCCAAGAGACCCAGTACTTC
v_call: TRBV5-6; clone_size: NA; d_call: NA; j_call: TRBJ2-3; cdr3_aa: CASSLIQNTDTQYF; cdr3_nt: TGTGCCAGCAGCTTGATTCAGAATACAGATACGCAGTATTTT
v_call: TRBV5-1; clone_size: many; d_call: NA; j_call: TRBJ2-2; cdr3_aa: CASSLRNTGELFF; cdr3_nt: TGCGCCAGCAGCCTGAGAAACACCGGGGAGCTGTTTTTT
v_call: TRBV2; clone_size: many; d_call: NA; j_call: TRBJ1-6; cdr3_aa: CASSEGYNSPLHF; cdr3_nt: TGTGCCAGCAGTGAGGGGTATAATTCACCCCTCCACTTT
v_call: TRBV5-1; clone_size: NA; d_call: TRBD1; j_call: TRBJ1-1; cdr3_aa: CASSRGQGLTEAFF; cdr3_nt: TGCGCCAGCAGCCGGGGACAGGGATTGACTGAAGCTTTCTTT